This T cell receptor (beta chain) was captured in a study of response to subunit inactivated influenza vaccine (dated by TCRdb to the late 2010s). Background on the whole study: To follow how T cells responded to a trivalent subunit inactivated influenza vaccine, the researchers relied on deep quantitative profiling of the T cell receptor repertoire. What the study reported, not specific to this receptor: It was suggested by the authors that each seasonal influenza vaccination may recruit only a limited number of new T cells.

Library preparation employed RT-PCR. The run used an Illumina HiSeq 2500. TCRdb passed the public sequencing reads through fastp at Q25 and MiXCR, retaining productive beta sequences. Rows merge per CDR3 protein into single entries with the most common DNA and genes. The sample yields just under 550,000 distinct CDR3 sequences; 20% to 25% were counted once. Of the sample, approximately 2.9% falls within the top ten clones. Here V drops 5 bases and J drops 4 bases, and the junction holds 8 bases not matched to any gene. From cysteine to phenylalanine, the CDR3 is 14 amino acids long. The read is trimmed to its CDR3 DNA, 42 bases read in frame from base 1. CDR1 and CDR2 are read off the germline V gene as SQVTM and ANQGSEA. This clonotype has more than one count but fewer than ten. Its target antigen remains unknown. Nothing much larger sits one base from this clone, and base qualities are not available.

This same sample was also taken into another study, of T cells expressing NK-cell markers. Taken from the second paper: The TCR beta cDNA libraries were made using 5'RACE template switching, a step that added both a universal primer site and unique molecular identifiers. Eight or nine donors provided sorted CD3+CD56+NKG2C+, CD3+CD56+NKG2C- and CD3+CD56-NKG2C+ T-cell subsets, whose TCR beta-chain repertoires were profiled. Among the eight sequenced donors, only one was HCMV-seronegative, while the other seven were HCMV-seropositive. In several experiments an anti-gammadeltaTCR antibody was added to restrict sorting to alphabetaTCR-expressing T cells. In six donors, the dominant CD3+CD56+NKG2C+ clonotypes ranked among the top 10 CD8+ clonotypes, making up about 1.0-7.0% of CD8+ T cells. Those dominant clonotypes were again the most abundant among CD3+CD56-NKG2C+ cells in a handful of donors, at about 28.3-65%. It remained unclear whether the expanded NKG2C-expressing T cell clones were specific for HCMV antigens. The eight sequenced donors were randomly selected healthy volunteers, three men and five women. HCMV serostatus was determined by detecting HCMV-specific IgG in serum with a commercial ELISA kit. Ficoll density gradient centrifugation was used to isolate peripheral blood mononuclear cells from blood. CD4+ and CD8+ T cells were isolated from PBMC by magnetic immunoseparation with Miltenyi isolation kits. Synthesis of cDNA was primed from the TCR beta constant segment and was followed by two consecutive PCR amplification steps. Sequencing of the libraries produced 2 x 150 bp reads on Illumina HiSeq 2000/2500, MiSeq or NextSeq. MIGEC was used to demultiplex reads and group reads by UMI, and MiTCR was used to assemble and quantify clonotypes. Only TCR cDNA sequences supported by at least two reads were kept to exclude erroneous sequences. The tcR package was used for downstream repertoire analysis, and clonotypes were matched across fractions by CDR3 nucleotide sequence plus V segment. VDJmatch was used to annotate antigen specificity against VDJdb, with one amino acid substitution in CDR3 allowed.

This TCR came from a man aged 50-60 years who received an inactivated influenza vaccine. Donor details come from another sample of the same person, matched by shared clones. The chain is encoded by TRBV29-1 joined to TRBJ2-5; 9 bases in between match TRBD2. The sequenced sample was CD4+ T cells sorted from PBMCs, obtained 12 days after vaccination. The base sequence is TGCAGCGTTAGTTGGCTAGCGGGAACAGAGACCCAGTACTTC. It codes for CSVSWLAGTETQYF.